The next 31 T cell receptor beta chains were all read from a single sample in a study of shared clonotypes between healthy human individuals. It was CD45RO-negative cells, positively selected for CCR7, that made up naive CD8 cells, with terminally differentiated effector memory CD45RA+ cells excluded. The repertoire was sequenced with immunoSEQ multiplex PCR; TCRdb's copy has only in-frame clones and lacks some. The table lists around 2.1 million clones, more than 85% of them singletons. The sequenced material came from naive CD8+ T cells from PBMCs. These receptors all come from a man aged 18-30 years in good health. Some clones in this sample may be carry-over from other donors' samples.

CDR3 DNA: TGTGCCAGCAGCTTAAGGAGCGGGAGTATCGAAGTAGATACGCAGTATTTT. The encoded protein is CASSLRSGSIEVDTQYF. The chain carries TRBV11-2 and TRBJ2-3; 8 nucleotides match TRBD2. V lost 2 bases, J lost 5 bases, and 12 bases stayed unmatched. Germline V CDR1 and CDR2: SGHAT, FQNNGV. There are 17 residues in the CDR3.

This clone was observed once. The DNA for the CDR3 is TGTGCCAGCAGCGCTGGACAGTATATTACTGAAGCTTTCTTT. This codes for CASSAGQYITEAFF. The V call is TRBV7-9, the J call TRBJ1-1; tentatively, D is TRBD1 (6 bases). Trimming removed 5 bases from V and 5 bases from J, with 15 bases in between. The CDR3 is 14 residues long. Germline V gene data show CDR1 as SEHNR and CDR2 as FQNEAQ (reference sequence).

For the CDR3, the DNA is TGTGCCAGCTTTCCTGGTTTGGGGGTAGGGGAGCAGTACTTC. Protein sequence: CASFPGLGVGEQYF. The chain carries TRBV7-9 and TRBJ2-7; either TRBD1 or TRBD2 may supply D (5 bases each). V lost 8 bases to trimming and J lost 7 bases, with 21 bases between them. From germline, CDR1 is SEHNR and CDR2 FQNEAQ (reference sequence). The CDR3 has 14 amino acids.

This chain connects TRBV4-1 to TRBJ2-7; D gene ambiguous. This CDR3 has 15 amino acids. Per the germline V gene, CDR1 is MGHRA and CDR2 is YSYEKL. Trimming pared 0 bases from V and 2 bases from J, leaving 11 bases between. CDR3 amino acids: CASSQDRTAAYEQYF. CDR3 nucleotide sequence: TGCGCCAGCAGCCAAGATAGGACGGCGGCCTACGAGCAGTACTTC.

The rearrangement links TRBV29-1 to TRBJ2-3; TRBD1 matches at 8 bases. The J segment lost 0 bases and the V segment lost 1 base, leaving 9 bases of the junction unmatched. Germline CDR1 reads SQVTM; CDR2 reads ANQGSEA. There are 17 residues in the CDR3. The CDR3 DNA reads as TGCAGCGTTGAAGGTACAGGGGGTGGTGCAAGCACAGATACGCAGTATTTT. Translated, it gives CSVEGTGGGASTDTQYF.

The chain couples TRBV27 to TRBJ1-4, with no clear D. This CDR3 has 14 residues. The germline gives CDR1 MNHEY, CDR2 SMNVEV (reference sequence). V was clipped by 4 bases and J by 5 bases, with 11 bases between them. The CDR3 coding sequence is TGTGCCAGCAGTTCCCCGTTCCGAAATGAAAAACTGTTTTTT. This gives the protein CASSSPFRNEKLFF. Using reference TRBV27 and TRBJ1-4 for the parts outside the CDR3, the full variable domain is EAQVTQNPRYLITVTGKKLTVTCSQNMNHEYMSWYRQDPGLGLRQIYYSMNVEVTDKGDVPEGYKVSRKEKRNFPLILESPSPNQTSLYFCASSSPFRNEKLFFGSGTQLSVL.

V gene TRBV14 combines with J gene TRBJ2-7; 7 bases map to TRBD2. CDR1 is SGHDN, CDR2 FVKESK, per germline. With 4 bases clipped from V and 3 bases from J, the junction kept 9 bases outside the gene matches. The CDR3 extends over 15 amino acids. CDR3 loop: CASSPGRTSNYEQYF. The CDR3 bases are TGTGCCAGCAGCCCCGGTCGGACTAGTAACTACGAGCAGTACTTC.

The chain carries TRBV2 and TRBJ2-7, with TRBD2 matching 8 bases. Trimming took 7 bases from V and 3 from J; bases not matched to a gene: 5. This CDR3 has 13 amino acids. The germline V gene has CDR1 SNHLY and CDR2 FYNNEI. The CDR3 DNA is TGTGCCAGCACTAACGGGAGGGACTACGAGCAGTACTTC. It codes for CASTNGRDYEQYF.

The CDR3 is CASSQGLAGRSSYNEQFF. Written as DNA, the CDR3 is TGTGCCAGCAGCCAAGGACTAGCGGGACGTAGCTCCTACAATGAGCAGTTCTTC. This sequence joins TRBV14 and TRBJ2-1; 11 bases line up with TRBD2. After removal of 1 base from V and 0 bases from J, the junction contained 5 bases not matched to a gene. CDR1 is SGHDN and CDR2 is FVKESK in the germline V gene. The CDR3 spans 18 residues.

CDR3 amino acids: CASSPGRDRGTEQYF. The DNA for the CDR3 is TGTGCCAGCAGCCCCGGACGGGACAGGGGAACCGAGCAGTACTTC. The chain has TRBV5-5 and TRBJ2-7, with 10 bases that match TRBD1. The V and J ends lost 4 bases and 6 bases, in that order; junction bases with no gene match: 10. The V gene's germline CDR1 is SGHKS and CDR2 YYEKEE (reference sequence). This CDR3 has 15 residues.

The rearrangement links TRBV18 to TRBJ1-2; possible D gene TRBD1, 5 bases. Trimming left V 6 bases short and J 2 bases short, with 13 bases between. Germline V gene sequence: CDR1 KGHSH, CDR2 LQKENI. This CDR3 region has 14 residues. In nucleotides, the CDR3 is TGTGCCAGCTCCGGGGAACAGGCGAACTATGGCTACACCTTC. Its translation is CASSGEQANYGYTF.

The V and J genes are TRBV5-6 and TRBJ1-4; D gene unclear. The germline gives CDR1 SGHDT, CDR2 YYEEEE. The CDR3 covers 15 residues. V dropped 0 bases and J dropped 8 bases, with 14 bases sitting between them. In DNA, the CDR3 is TGTGCCAGCAGCTTGGGGTTTCCCCCGCGGGAAAAACTGTTTTTT. Translating it yields CASSLGFPPREKLFF.

The chain uses TRBV7-2 and TRBJ2-5; D is perhaps TRBD1 (7 bases). Trimming shortened V by 5 bases and J by 7 bases, and 20 bases separated the two germline ends. The CDR3 spans 15 residues. The germline CDR1 and CDR2 sequences are SGHTA and FQGNSA. The CDR3 is CASSQVGGQGVTQYF. The CDR3 nucleotides read TGTGCCAGCAGCCAAGTTGGGGGGCAGGGGGTGACCCAGTACTTC.

The V call is TRBV15, the J call TRBJ2-7, with 7 nucleotides matching TRBD1. The ends lost 2 bases at V and 5 bases at J; junction bases unmatched: 6. The germline V gene has CDR1 LNHNV and CDR2 YYDKDF (reference sequence). CDR3 length: 14 amino acids. The CDR3 nucleotides are TGTGCCACCAGCAGATCAAGACAGGGCCACGAGCAGTACTTC. This translates into CATSRSRQGHEQYF.

This clone was observed once. Other DNA sequences in the sample encode the same CDR3. The chain employs TRBV7-9 and TRBJ2-3, with D tentatively TRBD1 or TRBD2 (5 bases each). Germline CDR1 reads SEHNR; CDR2 reads FQNEAQ (reference sequence). The CDR3 is made up of 13 amino acids. The V end was cut by 5 bases, the J end by 3 bases, with 9 bases between. The CDR3 region is CASSPGPTDTQYF. CDR3 in DNA: TGTGCCAGCAGCCCGGGACCTACAGATACGCAGTATTTT.

CDR3 DNA sequence: TGCGCCAGCAGCTTGGTTGGCGCATCGGGCCCAGATACGCAGTATTTT. Encoded protein: CASSLVGASGPDTQYF. V and J are TRBV5-1 and TRBJ2-3; no clear D. Germline V CDR1 and CDR2: SGHRS, YFSETQ. The CDR3 spans 16 residues. V gave up 0 bases and J gave up 4 bases, with 15 bases separating them.

The J gene is TRBJ1-1, the V gene TRBV7-9; D gene unclear. Deletions cut 5 bases from V and 7 bases from J, with 23 bases between. Germline assignment: CDR1 SEHNR and CDR2 FQNEAQ (reference sequence). The CDR3 sequence is 16 residues long. This CDR3 reads CASSTATLTEELEAFF. Written as DNA, the CDR3 is TGTGCCAGCAGCACGGCAACACTTACAGAGGAGCTTGAAGCTTTCTTT.

This clone was recorded once. The rearrangement uses TRBV20-1 and TRBJ2-7; no firm D call. The CDR3 is made up of 10 amino acids. CDR1 is DFQATT, CDR2 SNEGSKA, per germline (reference sequence). Trimming removed 8 bases from V and 3 bases from J, with 8 bases in between. CDR3 sequence (DNA): TGCAGTCTCGGATACTACGAGCAGTACTTC. Protein sequence: CSLGYYEQYF.

The chain couples TRBV5-4 to TRBJ2-1; D is perhaps TRBD1 (5 bases). Germline V CDR1 and CDR2: SGHNT, YYREEE (reference sequence). The V and J ends lost 1 base and 9 bases respectively, with 17 bases between them. The CDR3 sequence is 15 residues long. CDR3 sequence: CASSLFSGLLTEQFF. The CDR3 region has the DNA TGTGCCAGCAGCTTGTTTTCAGGGCTCCTCACTGAGCAGTTCTTC.

The chain couples TRBV4-3 to TRBJ1-2; no firm D call. CDR3 length equals 13 residues. The germline gives CDR1 LGHNA, CDR2 YSLEER. V lost 6 bases and J 7 bases, leaving 15 bases between the germline ends. CDR3 region: CASSQTPLSGYTF. The DNA of the CDR3 is TGCGCCAGCAGTCAAACCCCTTTAAGTGGCTACACCTTC.

The CDR3 here is CASSPLSGYTEAFF. The CDR3 bases are TGTGCCAGCAGCCCCCTATCCGGTTACACTGAAGCTTTCTTT. The chain joins TRBV27 to TRBJ1-1; no definite D call. The CDR3 sequence is 14 residues long. Germline CDR1 reads MNHEY; CDR2 reads SMNVEV (reference sequence). V lost 6 bases and J lost 3, with 14 bases in between.

This chain links TRBV9 with TRBJ2-7; D is unclear. Germline V CDR1 and CDR2: SGDLS, YYNGEE. This CDR3 comprises 12 residues. The CDR3 is CVRWHRNYEQYF. The DNA of the CDR3 is TGTGTCCGTTGGCACAGAAACTACGAGCAGTACTTC.

This chain joins TRBV7-9 and TRBJ2-1; 9 bases line up with TRBD1. Germline lookup yields CDR1 SEHNR and CDR2 FQNEAQ (reference sequence). The V and J ends lost 1 base and 1 base, in that order; junction bases with no gene match: 5. This CDR3 has 17 amino acids. The chain's CDR3 is CASSLEAGTGSYNEQFF. DNA for the CDR3: TGTGCCAGCAGCTTAGAGGCCGGGACAGGGTCCTACAATGAGCAGTTCTTC.

This clone was observed once. The CDR3 reads CASSLIGVGTEAFF. The CDR3 coding sequence is TGTGCCAGCAGTTTGATAGGGGTCGGCACTGAAGCTTTCTTT. The J gene is TRBJ1-1, the V gene TRBV27; possibly TRBD1 for D (5 bases). V was clipped by 3 bases and J by 4 bases, with 12 bases between them. The CDR3 consists of 14 residues. Germline assignment: CDR1 MNHEY and CDR2 SMNVEV (reference sequence).

This clone was observed once. Other DNA sequences within the sample encode an identical CDR3. The chain combines TRBV5-1 with TRBJ2-7, with a tentative D call TRBD2 (6 bases). The CDR3 extends over 14 amino acids. Trimming removed 0 bases at V and 0 bases at J, with 7 bases between. The V gene's germline CDR1 is SGHRS and CDR2 YFSETQ. CDR3 protein: CASSLDGSSYEQYF. The CDR3 coding sequence is TGCGCCAGCAGCTTGGACGGGAGCTCCTACGAGCAGTACTTC.

The CDR3 loop is CASSPLAGGNTGELFF. CDR3 DNA: TGTGCCAGCAGCCCCTTAGCGGGGGGCAACACCGGGGAGCTGTTTTTT. The chain recombines TRBV11-2 with TRBJ2-2, with TRBD2 identical over 10 bases. V shed 5 bases, J shed 2 bases, and the junction held 5 bases outside the gene matches. The V gene's germline CDR1 is SGHAT and CDR2 FQNNGV. The CDR3 runs 16 residues.

The chain joins TRBV27 to TRBJ2-7; D might be TRBD1 (5 bases). The CDR3 has 13 residues. CDR1 MNHEY and CDR2 SMNVEV come from the germline V gene (reference sequence). V lost 5 bases, J lost 6 bases, and 14 bases lay in between. The CDR3, as DNA: TGTGCCAGCAGTACCCAGGGTTTCGGCGAGCAGTACTTC. As protein: CASSTQGFGEQYF.

The chain links TRBV9 to TRBJ2-5, with 8 bases lining up with TRBD1. Trimming cost V 3 bases and J 3 bases; bases outside gene matches: 7. CDR3 size: 15 residues. Germline CDR1 is SGDLS and CDR2 is YYNGEE. As DNA, the CDR3 is TGTGCCAGCAGCGGGGACGGGACAGGCGAAGAGACCCAGTACTTC. Translated, it gives CASSGDGTGEETQYF.

The CDR3 DNA sequence: TGTGCCAGCAGCCCCGACACGGGTATATGGGGGTTAAGCGGCAATCAGCCCCAGCATTTT. Translated, it gives CASSPDTGIWGLSGNQPQHF. This chain links TRBV7-8 with TRBJ1-5, with D possibly TRBD1 on 5 matching bases. The CDR3 is made up of 20 amino acids. Trimming removed 5 bases at V and 2 bases at J, with 28 bases between. CDR1 and CDR2 from the germline V gene are SGHVS and FQNEAQ. The complete variable domain, with remaining parts taken from reference TRBV7-8 and TRBJ1-5, reads GAGVSQSPRYKVAKRGQDVALRCDPISGHVSLFWYQQALGQGPEFLTYFQNEAQLDKSGLPSDRFFAERPEGSVSTLKIQRTQQEDSAVYLCASSPDTGIWGLSGNQPQHFGDGTRLSIL.

The chain combines TRBV6-5 with TRBJ2-7; 7 nucleotides line up with TRBD1. The ends lost 4 bases at V and 2 bases at J; junction bases unmatched: 5. This CDR3 has 14 amino acids. From germline, CDR1 is MNHEY and CDR2 SVGAGI. CDR3 DNA: TGTGCCAGCAGTTCACGACAGGGTACCTACGAGCAGTACTTC. This gives the protein CASSSRQGTYEQYF.

V and J are TRBV6-1 and TRBJ2-7, with TRBD1 matching 7 bases. This CDR3 comprises 15 residues. The germline CDR1 and CDR2 sequences are MNHNS and SASEGT. V shed 5 bases and J 4 bases; nucleotides not matched to a gene: 11. The CDR3 is CASSSNRGREYEQYF. In DNA, the CDR3 is TGTGCCAGCAGTTCGAACAGGGGCAGAGAATACGAGCAGTACTTC.